These T cell receptor beta chains were read from a single sample in a study of vaccination effects on CD4 cells after COVID-19. Their antigens remain unidentified. Produced via immunoSEQ multiplex PCR; TCRdb's table is partial and in-frame only. The table lists tens of thousands of clones, under 80% of them singletons. The source material was CD4+ T cells from PBMCs cultured with SARS-CoV-2 spike peptides, sampled before COVID-19 vaccination. The receptors derive from a human donor who received a COVID-19 vaccine. Each CDR3 is given with its conserved first and last residue. The order of the fields is clone size, V gene, J gene, D gene, CDR3 DNA, CDR3 protein. The D gene is left open where the match is weak. Some rows have no size entry. The others give once, few or many, or a class for an expanded clone.

>NA|TRBV5-1|TRBJ2-3|TRBD2
TGCGCCAGCAGCGGACCCGGGACTAGCCGGGAGGATACGCAGTATTTT
CASSGPGTSREDTQYF
>NA|TRBV6-5|TRBJ1-6|TRBD1
TGTGCCAGCACCATTAAGACAGGGGGCTATTCACCCCTCCACTTT
CASTIKTGGYSPLHF
>few|TRBV2|TRBJ2-1|TRBD2
TGTGCCAGCGGAGGTCTAGCGGGGAGGAATGAGCAGTTCTTC
CASGGLAGRNEQFF
>NA|TRBV6-5|TRBJ2-5|NA
TGTGCCAGCAGCCTCTCTGTGGGTTTGGAGACCCAGTACTTC
CASSLSVGLETQYF
>NA|TRBV12-5|TRBJ2-1|NA
TGTGCTAGTGCCAGGCAGGCTGCCTACAATGAGCAGTTCTTC
CASARQAAYNEQFF
>NA|TRBV12-3/TRBV12-4|TRBJ1-5|NA
TGTGCCAGCGCTCTGGGCTATCAGCCCCAGCATTTT
CASALGYQPQHF
>NA|TRBV30|TRBJ1-6|TRBD1
TGTGCCTGGAGCCAAGACAGGGTTGGTTCACCCCTCCACTTT
CAWSQDRVGSPLHF
>few|TRBV27|TRBJ1-1|NA
TGTGCCAGCAGTCCAGCAAAAGGTCTGGCTTTCTTT
CASSPAKGLAFF
>NA|TRBV2|TRBJ1-4|NA
TGTGCCAGCAGCGGCAGTGATGAAAAACTGTTTTTT
CASSGSDEKLFF
>once|TRBV6-5|TRBJ1-5|TRBD1
TGTGCCAGCAGATTGGACAGGAATCAGCCCCAGCATTTT
CASRLDRNQPQHF
>few|TRBV19|TRBJ2-6|NA
TGTGCCAGTAGTTCCCAGGGTGATGGGGCCAACGTCCTGACTTTC
CASSSQGDGANVLTF
>NA|TRBV5-1|TRBJ1-2|NA
TGCGCCAGCAGCTTAACCCTGAGGGACGGCCCTAGGGATGGCTACACCTTC
CASSLTLRDGPRDGYTF
>few|TRBV9|TRBJ1-1|NA
TGTGCCAGCAGCCCATCGATACGGAACACTGAAGCTTTCTTT
CASSPSIRNTEAFF
>few|TRBV6-1|TRBJ1-1|NA
TGTGCCAGCAGTGATAATAAGGGCACTGAAGCTTTCTTT
CASSDNKGTEAFF
>NA|TRBV5-8|TRBJ2-3|NA
TGTGCCAGCAGCCCGACAGGACTGGCTAGCACAGATACGCAGTATTTT
CASSPTGLASTDTQYF
>NA|TRBV5-3|TRBJ2-2|TRBD2
TGTGCCGTGGGGGGGATGTACACCGGGGAGCTGTTTTTT
CAVGGMYTGELFF
>NA|TRBV18|TRBJ2-3|TRBD2
TGTGCCAGCTCACCTTCGGTTTCCGGGACTAGCGGGGGGGCTAGCACAGATACGCAGTATTTT
CASSPSVSGTSGGASTDTQYF
>few|TRBV7-2|TRBJ1-1|TRBD1
TGTGCCAGCAGCTTCCGGACAGGGACCGAAGCTTTCTTT
CASSFRTGTEAFF
>NA|TRBV5-4|TRBJ2-2|TRBD1
TGTGCCAGCAGCCCAACAGGGGGCAACGGGGAGCTGTTTTTT
CASSPTGGNGELFF
>NA|TRBV27|TRBJ1-3|NA
TGTGCCAGCAGTTTAAGGGGGTCTGGAAACACCATATATTTT
CASSLRGSGNTIYF
>NA|TRBV27|TRBJ2-3|NA
TGTGCCAGCAGTTTAGTGGGTCCGGAAGATACGCAGTATTTT
CASSLVGPEDTQYF
>NA|TRBV3-1/TRBV3-2|TRBJ1-3|NA
TGTGCCAGCAGCGCGCGCACCGGGCTCGTTGGAAACACCATATATTTT
CASSARTGLVGNTIYF
>NA|TRBV11-1|TRBJ2-1|NA
TGTGCCAGCAGCTGGCAGTACAATGAGCAGTTCTTC
CASSWQYNEQFF
>NA|TRBV5-4|TRBJ1-2|NA
TGTGCCAGCAGCGGGGATCGTAACTATGGCTACACCTTC
CASSGDRNYGYTF
>NA|TRBV28|TRBJ2-3|NA
TGTGCCAGCAGTAAGCCAGGGACCCTTAGCACAGATACGCAGTATTTT
CASSKPGTLSTDTQYF
>few|TRBV5-1|TRBJ1-5|NA
TGCGCCAGCAGACAGGGCCCCAGGCAGCCCCAGCATTTT
CASRQGPRQPQHF
>NA|TRBV21-1|TRBJ1-6|NA
TGTGCCAGCAGACCCCGGGACATCCCGAGCTCCTATAATTCACCCCTCCACTTT
CASRPRDIPSSYNSPLHF
>NA|TRBV5-4|TRBJ1-4|TRBD1
TGTGCCAGCAGCTTCCGGGACAGGGCCGAAAAACTGTTTTTT
CASSFRDRAEKLFF
>few|TRBV11-2|TRBJ2-6|NA
TGTGCCAGCAGCTTGAGCCTCTCTGGGGCCAACGTCCTGACTTTC
CASSLSLSGANVLTF
>NA|TRBV5-1|TRBJ1-4|NA
TGCGCCAGCAGCCCGGGACTTAATGAAAAACTGTTTTTT
CASSPGLNEKLFF
>NA|TRBV7-9|TRBJ1-6|NA
TGTGCCAGCAGCTTAGTTCTGCAGGGCGGTTCACCCCTCCACTTT
CASSLVLQGGSPLHF
>NA|TRBV3-1/TRBV3-2|TRBJ1-1|NA
TGTGCCAGCAGCCAAGGTCAATTTAGGGGGACTGAAGCTTTCTTT
CASSQGQFRGTEAFF
>once|TRBV5-1|TRBJ2-1|NA
TGCGCCAGCAGAGGCTGGGGCGCGCTCAATGAGCAGTTCTTC
CASRGWGALNEQFF
>NA|TRBV19|TRBJ2-3|NA
TGTGCCAGTAGTATAGGGGCTTTGTGGGACCCTACTAGCACAGATACGCAGTATTTT
CASSIGALWDPTSTDTQYF
>NA|TRBV7-3|TRBJ2-3|TRBD2
TGTGCCAGCAGCTTCGCGGGGGGGCTCACAGATACGCAGTATTTT
CASSFAGGLTDTQYF
>once|TRBV7-2|TRBJ2-5|NA
TGTGCCAGCAGCCCACTTAGCGGTTTGGGGGAGACCCAGTACTTC
CASSPLSGLGETQYF
>NA|TRBV27|TRBJ2-5|NA
TGTGCCAGCAGTTTATCGAGCCACCCTTTAACTCAAGAGACCCAGTACTTC
CASSLSSHPLTQETQYF
>NA|TRBV29-1|TRBJ1-1|NA
TGCAGCGCCCTCGCAGGGGCTGAAGCTTTCTTT
CSALAGAEAFF
>NA|TRBV18|TRBJ1-3|NA
TGTGCCAGCTCACCTCAGGGGAACACTGGAAACACCATATATTTT
CASSPQGNTGNTIYF
>NA|TRBV24-1|TRBJ1-4|TRBD1
TGTGCCACCAGGTACCGGGACAGGGGCCCCCCGGGAGATGAAAAACTGTTTTTT
CATRYRDRGPPGDEKLFF
>NA|TRBV28|TRBJ1-5|TRBD1
TGTGCCAGCAGTTCGCTCGGACAGGGCCGTAATCAGCCCCAGCATTTT
CASSSLGQGRNQPQHF
>NA|TRBV2|TRBJ1-1|TRBD1
TGTGCCAGCAGGACAGGGACAGGGCGATCCACTGAAGCTTTCTTT
CASRTGTGRSTEAFF
>NA|TRBV18|TRBJ1-5|TRBD1
TGTGCCAGCTCACCGACAGGGAACAATCAGCCCCAGCATTTT
CASSPTGNNQPQHF
>NA|TRBV30|TRBJ1-5|TRBD1
TGTGCCTGGAGTCTACAAGGACAGGCGCCCGGCAATCAGCCCCAGCATTTT
CAWSLQGQAPGNQPQHF
>few|TRBV6-1|TRBJ1-2|TRBD1
TGTGCCAGCAGTTTCCGACAGGGTTATGGCTACACCTTC
CASSFRQGYGYTF
>NA|TRBV5-4|TRBJ1-6|TRBD1
TGTGCCAGCAGCCCCTCGACAGGGACACCCCTCCACTTT
CASSPSTGTPLHF
>once|TRBV21-1|TRBJ1-5|NA
TGTGCCAGCAGCACCTACAAAGTGTATCAGCCCCAGCATTTT
CASSTYKVYQPQHF
>NA|TRBV5-1|TRBJ1-2|NA
TGCGCCAGCAGCTTGGCGCCCCGGGAAAACTATGGCTACACCTTC
CASSLAPRENYGYTF